This T cell receptor beta chain came from a study of shared clonotypes between healthy human individuals. The germline V gene has CDR1 GTSNPN and CDR2 SVGIG (reference sequence). J was trimmed by 2 bases and V by 5 bases; bases with no gene match: 3. This CDR3 is built from 13 residues. As concerns this clone: Distinct nucleotide sequences in the sample also encode this CDR3.

Unsorted material relied on 90 million to 100 million PBMCs as the source of genomic DNA. Assay used: immunoSEQ multiplex PCR; TCRdb lists only in-frame clones, some missing. The sample yields 550,000 to 600,000 clones, around 78% seen once. Material for sequencing was PBMCs. The clonotype comes from a woman in her thirties or forties in good health. Some clones in this sample may be carry-over from other donors' samples. The chain has TRBV30 and TRBJ1-5; 7 bases fit TRBD1. Written as DNA, the CDR3 is TGTGCCTGGGGAACAGGGGGCAATCAGCCCCAGCATTTT. This sequence encodes CAWGTGGNQPQHF.